The 27 T cell receptor beta chains presented below share a single source sample, sequenced in a study of blood T cell dynamics during melanoma immunotherapy. The sample's time point: pre-treatment baseline. TCRdb's copy holds only in-frame clones and misses some; the assay was immunoSEQ multiplex PCR. The table lists some 9,900 clones, about 85% of them singletons. Sequenced here: blood, sampled from a patient treated with checkpoint blockade. These receptors were taken from a human donor with melanoma.

V usage is TRBV10-1 and J usage is TRBJ2-7; perhaps TRBD2 as D (5 bases). The germline CDR1 and CDR2 sequences are WNHNN and SYGVQD (reference sequence). The V end was cut by 6 bases, the J end by 7 bases, with 16 bases between. This CDR3 contains 13 residues. In nucleotides, the CDR3 is TGCGCCAGCAGCTGGACGGAGAGAGGGGAGCAGTACGTC. Amino acid sequence: CASSWTERGEQYV.

This clone came up a few times. This chain uses TRBV5-6 with TRBJ1-2; 7 bases align to TRBD1. The CDR3 sequence is 14 residues long. Germline V gives CDR1 SGHDT, CDR2 YYEEEE. Trimming took 4 bases from V and 4 from J; bases not matched to a gene: 7. The CDR3 sequence is CASSPRGAGYGYTF. In DNA, the CDR3 is TGTGCCAGCAGCCCCAGGGGGGCGGGCTATGGCTACACCTTC.

This clone was recorded only once. The genes are TRBV9 and TRBJ2-1; 10 positions agree with TRBD2. CDR3 size: 15 residues. V was pared by 4 bases and J by 9 bases, with 10 bases of the junction left unmatched. Per germline, CDR1 SGDLS and CDR2 YYNGEE. CDR3 nucleotides: TGTGCCAGCAGCTTCCTCCCCAGCGGGGGGGTTGAGCAGTTCTTC. Translation gives CASSFLPSGGVEQFF.

The rearrangement links TRBV5-1 to TRBJ1-4, with 8 bases identical to TRBD1. The CDR3 covers 13 residues. Germline trimming cut 4 bases from V and 7 bases from J; bases unmatched to any gene: 3. In germline, CDR1 is SGHRS, CDR2 YFSETQ. CDR3 nucleotides: TGCGCCAGCAGCCGGGACAGGATTGAAAAACTGTTTTTT. It translates to CASSRDRIEKLFF.

The chain links TRBV10-2 to TRBJ2-2; TRBD2 aligns across 11 bases. Germline CDR1 WSHSY, CDR2 SAAADI. The CDR3 runs 16 residues. After removal of 6 bases from V and 3 bases from J, the junction contained 6 bases not matched to a gene. The CDR3 bases are TGCGCCAGCAGGTTAGCGGGAGGGGGACACACCGGGGAGCTGTTTTTT. It is translated as CASRLAGGGHTGELFF.

This rearrangement joins TRBV19 to TRBJ1-5; D not resolved. The CDR3 contains 12 residues. Germline loops: CDR1 LNHDA, CDR2 SQIVND (reference sequence). V was trimmed by 4 bases and J by 7 bases, leaving 8 bases between them. Here the CDR3 DNA reads TGTGCCAGTAGTAAGTTTAGCCAGCCCCAGCATTTT. Amino acid sequence: CASSKFSQPQHF.

This clone was observed once. This chain links TRBV30 with TRBJ1-4, with 8 positions matching TRBD1. V lost 5 bases and J lost 8; bases outside the gene matches: 13. Germline-derived CDR1 and CDR2 are GTSNPN and SVGIG (reference sequence). The CDR3 sequence is 15 residues long. Written as DNA, the CDR3 is TGTGCCTGGTGTAACCCCGGGACAGGAGGGGAAAAACTGTTTTTT. Translating it yields CAWCNPGTGGEKLFF.

The chain has TRBV5-1 and TRBJ1-2; D is perhaps TRBD1 (5 bases). The CDR3 is 15 residues long. Germline loops: CDR1 SGHRS, CDR2 YFSETQ. V lost 7 bases and J 4 bases, leaving 20 bases between the germline ends. The CDR3 region is CASSSGGADIYGYTF. CDR3 nucleotide sequence: TGCGCCAGCTCCTCTGGAGGGGCAGATATCTATGGCTACACCTTC.

This clone was counted once. J is TRBJ1-5 and V is TRBV30; 8 bases line up with TRBD1. Germline values: CDR1 GTSNPN, CDR2 SVGIG (reference sequence). V lost 3 bases, J lost 4 bases, and 14 bases stayed unmatched. The length of the CDR3 is 17 residues. DNA of the CDR3: TGTGCCTGGAGCGCCTGGACAGGGCGTGGGGTTAATCAGCCCCAGCATTTT. It codes for CAWSAWTGRGVNQPQHF.

V and J are TRBV2 and TRBJ1-2, with 9 nucleotides matching TRBD1. This CDR3 is built from 14 residues. The ends lost 8 bases at V and 2 bases at J; junction bases unmatched: 6. Per germline, CDR1 SNHLY and CDR2 FYNNEI. Written as DNA, the CDR3 is TGTGCCAGCGGTGGCGGGACAGGGAACTATGGCTACACCTTC. Protein: CASGGGTGNYGYTF.

Worth noting for this clone: The same CDR3 also results from other DNA sequences found in this sample. The V and J genes are TRBV7-8 and TRBJ1-3, with 8 bases lining up with TRBD1. Trimming took 5 bases from V and 3 from J; bases not matched to a gene: 6. The germline CDR1 and CDR2 sequences are SGHVS and FQNEAQ. The CDR3 runs to 15 residues. The CDR3 DNA reads TGTGCCAGCAGCCTGGACAGGGTGGGTGGAAACACCATATATTTT. It encodes CASSLDRVGGNTIYF.

This sequence joins TRBV2 and TRBJ2-1; D is possibly TRBD2 (6 bases). From germline, CDR1 is SNHLY and CDR2 FYNNEI. V shed 6 bases and J shed 9 bases, with 9 bases lying between them. The CDR3 extends over 11 amino acids. The CDR3: CASRRDAEQFF. The CDR3 nucleotides read TGTGCCAGCAGGCGGGACGCTGAGCAGTTCTTC.

The chain is built from TRBV6-1 and TRBJ1-2; unclear D gene. V was clipped by 6 bases and J by 5 bases, with 16 bases between them. The CDR3 consists of 14 residues. Germline loops: CDR1 MNHNS, CDR2 SASEGT. CDR3 sequence: CASRVGDILYGYTF. The CDR3 coding sequence is TGTGCCAGCAGGGTCGGGGATATTCTATATGGCTACACCTTC.

The CDR3, as DNA: TGTGCCAGCAGTCTTAGGTTCCCGTACGGGGAGCTGTTTTTT. Protein product: CASSLRFPYGELFF. The gene calls are TRBV11-2 and TRBJ2-2; D not certain. V dropped 6 bases and J dropped 7 bases, with 15 bases sitting between them. The germline CDR1 and CDR2 sequences are SGHAT and FQNNGV. CDR3 size: 14 residues.

The V call is TRBV19, the J call TRBJ2-1, with D tentatively TRBD2 (5 bases). Germline V gene lookup returns CDR1 LNHDA and CDR2 SQIVND (reference sequence). Trimming removed 4 bases at V and 7 bases at J, with 11 bases between. This CDR3 has 13 residues. CDR3 sequence reads: CASSKLRRNEQFF. DNA of the CDR3: TGTGCCAGTAGTAAACTCAGGAGGAATGAGCAGTTCTTC.

This clone came up once. The chain employs TRBV9 and TRBJ2-3, with a weak D call TRBD2 (5 bases). Germline V CDR1 and CDR2: SGDLS, YYNGEE. V was shortened by 1 base and J by 2 bases, with 11 bases between the two germline ends. The length of the CDR3 is 15 residues. The CDR3 sequence: CASSVHPEDTDTQYF. The CDR3 region has the DNA TGTGCCAGCAGCGTACACCCGGAGGACACAGATACGCAGTATTTT. Filled out from reference TRBV9 and TRBJ2-3, the complete variable domain reads DSGVTQTPKHLITATGQRVTLRCSPRSGDLSVYWYQQSLDQGLQFLIQYYNGEERAKGNILERFSAQQFPDLHSELNLSSLELGDSALYFCASSVHPEDTDTQYFGPGTRLTVL.

The chain carries TRBV6-5 and TRBJ1-3, with D possibly matching TRBD1 (6 bases). The CDR3 contains 13 residues. Deletions cut 5 bases from V and 1 base from J, with 6 bases between. Germline CDR1 reads MNHEY; CDR2 reads SVGAGI. This chain's CDR3 is CASSTGSGNTIYF. The DNA of the CDR3 is TGTGCCAGCAGTACAGGGTCTGGAAACACCATATATTTT.

The gene calls are TRBV10-3 and TRBJ2-1; 7 bases fit TRBD2. The CDR3 is made up of 14 amino acids. From germline, CDR1 is ENHRY and CDR2 SYGVKD. With V trimmed by 0 bases and J by 7 bases, 3 bases remained unmatched. The DNA for the CDR3 is TGTGCCATCAGTGAGTCGGGAGGGCAGAATGAGCAGTTCTTC. Translating gives CAISESGGQNEQFF.

This clone was found once. V and J are TRBV4-1 and TRBJ2-1, with D possibly matching TRBD2 (5 bases). The CDR3 runs 14 residues. The germline CDR1 and CDR2 sequences are MGHRA and YSYEKL. Trimming shortened V by 1 base and J by 9 bases, and 13 bases separated the two germline ends. The CDR3 protein is CASSQASPEGEQFF. Written as DNA, the CDR3 is TGCGCCAGCAGCCAAGCGTCTCCCGAGGGTGAGCAGTTCTTC.

This chain uses TRBV10-2 with TRBJ2-5, with 13 nucleotides matching TRBD2. The germline gives CDR1 WSHSY, CDR2 SAAADI. This CDR3 contains 16 residues. V shed 8 bases, J shed 4 bases, and the junction held 10 bases outside the gene matches. CDR3 sequence reads: CASAPWTSGSRETQYF. Written as DNA, the CDR3 is TGCGCCAGCGCTCCCTGGACTAGCGGGAGCAGAGAGACCCAGTACTTC.

Remarks on this clone: The junction shows a germline mismatch at one end, possibly a read error. This chain connects TRBV14 to TRBJ1-1, with D unresolved. The CDR3 length is 12 residues. CDR1 is SGHDN, CDR2 FVKESK, per germline. In DNA, the CDR3 is TGTGCCAGCGGCCAACCGGGGACTGAAGCTTTCTTT. This encodes CASGQPGTEAFF.

This chain uses TRBV10-2 with TRBJ2-5, with 10 positions matching TRBD2. V lost 8 bases and J lost 5; bases outside the gene matches: 8. The CDR3 consists of 14 residues. Per the germline V gene, CDR1 is WSHSY and CDR2 is SAAADI. CDR3 coding DNA: TGCGCCAGCGAAGCGGGGGGGCCGTTTGAGACCCAGTACTTC. Translation gives CASEAGGPFETQYF.

The chain recombines TRBV5-1 with TRBJ2-2, with D tentatively TRBD1 or TRBD2 (5 bases each). Between the trimmed V and J ends, which lost 3 bases and 3 bases, there was a span of 15 bases. This CDR3 comprises 16 residues. Germline CDR1 is SGHRS and CDR2 is YFSETQ. The CDR3 here is CASSSLGPSDTGELFF. The CDR3 nucleotides read TGCGCCAGCAGCTCCTTGGGACCCTCGGACACCGGGGAGCTGTTTTTT.

Written as DNA, the CDR3 is TGCGCCAGCAGGGGAATAGGAGAGAACACTGAAGCTTTCTTT. It yields the protein CASRGIGENTEAFF. The rearrangement joins TRBV10-2 to TRBJ1-1, with D hard to call. The V gene lost 6 bases and the J gene lost 1 base, with 12 bases spanning the gap. The CDR3 extends over 14 amino acids. Germline-derived CDR1 and CDR2 are WSHSY and SAAADI.

This chain joins TRBV30 and TRBJ2-7, with 8 nucleotides matching TRBD1. The CDR3 length is 13 residues. The J segment lost 0 bases and the V segment lost 7 bases, leaving 5 bases of the junction unmatched. Germline CDR1 and CDR2: GTSNPN and SVGIG (reference sequence). The CDR3 loop is CALGTGRSYEQYF. The CDR3 DNA follows: TGTGCCTTGGGGACAGGCCGCTCCTACGAGCAGTACTTC.

CDR3: CASSVVTGDTQYF. The CDR3 DNA follows: TGTGCCAGCAGCGTCGTGACGGGAGATACGCAGTATTTT. The J gene is TRBJ2-3, the V gene TRBV7-3; the D is unclear. The CDR3 is 13 amino acids. V gave up 5 bases and J gave up 5 bases, with 11 bases separating them. Germline V gene data show CDR1 as SGHTA and CDR2 as FQGTGA.

J is TRBJ1-2 and V is TRBV19; the D gene is possibly TRBD1 (5 bases). Per germline, CDR1 LNHDA and CDR2 SQIVND (reference sequence). This CDR3 comprises 14 residues. V lost 1 base to trimming and J lost 8 bases, with 14 bases between them. The CDR3 DNA sequence: TGTGCCAGTAGTATAGCCGGGAGAAGGGGCGGCTACACCTTC. Translated, it gives CASSIAGRRGGYTF. Using reference TRBV19 and TRBJ1-2 for the parts outside the CDR3, the full variable domain is DGGITQSPKYLFRKEGQNVTLSCEQNLNHDAMYWYRQDPGQGLRLIYYSQIVNDFQKGDIAEGYSVSREKKESFPLTVTSAQKNPTAFYLCASSIAGRRGGYTFGSGTRLTVV.